This is a list of T cell receptor beta chains from one sample in a study of shared clonotypes between healthy human individuals. The data were produced by immunoSEQ multiplex PCR, yet TCRdb's version contains in-frame clones alone and is incomplete. The data contain over a million clones, around three quarters of them singletons. Sequencing was carried out using memory CD4+ T cells from PBMCs. All receptors come from a young man in good health. Some clones in this sample may be carry-over from other donors' samples. Each CDR3 is given with its conserved first and last residue. D genes are given only for firm matches. Only part of the rows carry a size: once, few, many, or a class if the clone is expanded.

cdr3_length j_call v_call d_call clone_size cdr3_nt cdr3_aa
13 TRBJ1-2 TRBV9 NA NA TGTGCCAGCAGCGGGGTTGCGCGGTATGGCTACACCTTC CASSGVARYGYTF
19 TRBJ1-2 TRBV4-1 TRBD1 many TGCGCCAGCAGCCGTTCTCCTGGGACAGGGCGAACCTCTACCAATGGCTACACCTTC CASSRSPGTGRTSTNGYTF
15 TRBJ2-7 TRBV28 TRBD1 NA TGTGCCAGCAGGTATGACAGGGTTGGGACCTACGAGCAGTACTTC CASRYDRVGTYEQYF
13 TRBJ1-5 TRBV30 NA NA TGTGCCTGGAATGGAGGGATGGATCAGCCCCAGCATTTT CAWNGGMDQPQHF
14 TRBJ2-3 TRBV6-1 NA NA TGTGCCAGCAGCTACCAACAAGGGGTAAATACGCAGTATTTT CASSYQQGVNTQYF
14 TRBJ2-7 TRBV27 NA few TGTGCCAGCAGTCCTATAGGCTTCTCCTACGAGCAGTACTTC CASSPIGFSYEQYF
14 TRBJ2-2 TRBV10-3 NA NA TGTGCCATAAGACAGGAAGCGAACACCGGGGAGCTGTTTTTT CAIRQEANTGELFF
13 TRBJ1-3 TRBV19 NA NA TGTGCCAGTAGTCCGGTAACTGGAAACACCATATATTTT CASSPVTGNTIYF
16 TRBJ2-3 TRBV5-1 NA once TGCGCCAGCAGCTTGGGTGCTGCCCCGCGGATAGATACGCAGTATTTT CASSLGAAPRIDTQYF
16 TRBJ2-2 TRBV9 TRBD2 NA TGTGCCAGCAGCGCGACTAGCGGGATTGTCACCGGGGAGCTGTTTTTT CASSATSGIVTGELFF
14 TRBJ1-1 TRBV6-1 NA NA TGTGCCAGCAGTGAAGAGGGCAGGGGCACTGAAGCTTTCTTT CASSEEGRGTEAFF
15 TRBJ2-1 TRBV2 TRBD2 NA TGTGCCAGCAAGATGAGCGGGACGAGGAGGGATGAGCAGTTCTTC CASKMSGTRRDEQFF
13 TRBJ1-2 TRBV19 NA NA TGTGCCAGTAGTAATCAAGGGAACTATGGCTACACCTTC CASSNQGNYGYTF
14 TRBJ1-3 TRBV19 TRBD1 NA TGTGCCAGTAGTACCGGACAGGGTGGAAACACCATATATTTT CASSTGQGGNTIYF
14 TRBJ2-6 TRBV28 NA NA TGTGCCAGCAGTTCCCGATGGGATGGCAACGTCCTGACTTTC CASSSRWDGNVLTF
14 TRBJ2-3 TRBV7-7 TRBD2 NA TGTGCCAGCAGCGCGACTAGCTCGGCAGATACGCAGTATTTT CASSATSSADTQYF
16 TRBJ2-1 TRBV5-4 TRBD1 NA TGTGCCAGCAGCCGAGGGACAGCAAGCTCCTACAATGAGCAGTTCTTC CASSRGTASSYNEQFF
13 TRBJ1-1 TRBV19 NA many TGTGCCAGTACCACCCAGGGAGCCACTGAAGCTTTCTTT CASTTQGATEAFF
15 TRBJ2-1 TRBV27 NA NA TGTGCCAGCACCGGGGGGCGCACATCCTACAATGAGCAGTTCTTC CASTGGRTSYNEQFF
12 TRBJ1-2 TRBV10-3 NA NA TGTGCCACCCATTACCAATACTATGGCTACACCTTC CATHYQYYGYTF
15 TRBJ2-1 TRBV21-1 NA few TGTGCCAGCGGCCCGGGGGCAGGGGGCATGAATGAGCAGTTCTTC CASGPGAGGMNEQFF
12 TRBJ1-1 TRBV7-9 NA NA TGTGCCAGCAGCCCGGTCGACACTGAAGCTTTCTTT CASSPVDTEAFF
14 TRBJ2-3 TRBV18 NA NA TGTGCCAGCTCACCACCGACTTACACAGATACGCAGTATTTT CASSPPTYTDTQYF
16 TRBJ2-1 TRBV7-3 TRBD2 NA TGTGCCAGCAGCATAGGAACTAGCGGGGGGTACAATGAGCAGTTCTTC CASSIGTSGGYNEQFF
13 TRBJ1-1 TRBV2 NA NA TGTGCCAGGTGGGAGCGAGGGAACACTGAAGCTTTCTTT CARWERGNTEAFF
16 TRBJ1-3 TRBV5-6 NA few TGTGCCAGCAGCCTACCGAAGGGACCTGGGGGAAACACCATATATTTT CASSLPKGPGGNTIYF
16 TRBJ2-5 TRBV11-1 NA NA TGTGCCAGCAGCTTATTCCCTCTCGAGGCCAAAGAGACCCAGTACTTC CASSLFPLEAKETQYF
15 TRBJ2-5 TRBV5-6 NA NA TGTGCCAGCAGCCGAGGGCCTAGACGGGCCGAGACCCAGTACTTC CASSRGPRRAETQYF
13 TRBJ2-7 TRBV6-5 NA NA TGTGCCAGCAGCTTCGGTCGGACCTACGAGCAGTACTTC CASSFGRTYEQYF